The clone carrying this T cell receptor beta chain was seen once. The sample belongs to a study of blood T cell repertoires in COVID-19. On the study more broadly: Specimens from acute and convalescent COVID-19 originated in the United States, Italy and Spain.

Source study methods: Reference gene primer amplification in the assay estimated nucleated cell counts. Generated by immunoSEQ multiplex PCR, the TCRdb table keeps only in-frame clones and is missing some. That table is the source of V, J and clone size, and D and trimming were worked out from the DNA. Of 100,000 to 120,000 clones in the sample, 80% to 90% are singletons; the top ten hold 2.4%. Trimming took 0 bases from V and 3 from J, leaving 9 bases between them. This CDR3 has 14 amino acids. This TCR was recovered from a human donor in a cohort sampled during active COVID-19. Sequenced sample: peripheral blood. The rearrangement uses TRBV23-1 and TRBJ2-7, with D possibly matching TRBD2 (5 bases). TRBV23-1 is an ORF, and what it does is uncertain. Here the CDR3 reads CASSQSLGNYEQYF. The CDR3 DNA reads as TGCGCCAGCAGTCAATCCCTCGGGAACTACGAGCAGTACTTC.